Reported below is one T cell receptor (beta chain). With V trimmed by 0 bases and J by 5 bases, 7 bases remained unmatched. CDR3 length: 16 amino acids. Looked up from germline, CDR1 is MNHEY and CDR2 is SVGAGI. This table comes from immunoSEQ multiplex PCR, and its TCRdb copy is limited to in-frame clones, with some not included. There are roughly 68,000 clones in the sample; approximately 83% occur only once, and more than 15% lies in the top ten. This entry is derived from a study of control samples from healthy donors and cancer patients. The specimen was blood. The J gene is TRBJ1-5, the V gene TRBV6-5; 7 bases fit TRBD1. This clonotype was obtained from a man in his 60s in good health. CDR3 sequence reads: CASSYSFPGGDQPQHF. Written as DNA, the CDR3 is TGTGCCAGCAGTTACTCGTTTCCAGGGGGGGATCAGCCCCAGCATTTT.